This entry lists 15 T cell receptor beta chains sequenced from one sample in a study of blood T cell repertoires in COVID-19. The method was immunoSEQ multiplex PCR; TCRdb's version includes in-frame clones alone and lacks a portion of them. The sample includes approximately 480,000 clones, 87% of them seen just once. The sequencing input was PBMCs or T cells enriched from blood (not recorded which). These receptors were taken from a woman aged 18-29 years who had recovered from COVID-19.

The genes are TRBV19 and TRBJ1-6; no clear D. V lost 6 bases and J 7 bases, leaving 16 bases between the germline ends. The CDR3 extends over 15 amino acids. Germline V gene lookup returns CDR1 LNHDA and CDR2 SQIVND (reference sequence). This CDR3 is CASRPIPGGNSPLHF. CDR3 DNA sequence: TGTGCCAGTAGGCCAATCCCAGGAGGGAATTCACCCCTCCACTTT. Complete variable domain (other parts from reference TRBV19 and TRBJ1-6): DGGITQSPKYLFRKEGQNVTLSCEQNLNHDAMYWYRQDPGQGLRLIYYSQIVNDFQKGDIAEGYSVSREKKESFPLTVTSAQKNPTAFYLCASRPIPGGNSPLHFGNGTRLTVT.

J is TRBJ1-2 and V is TRBV28; TRBD1 matches 7 bases. Germline CDR1 MDHEN, CDR2 SYDVKM. CDR3 size: 19 residues. Trimming at V came to 4 bases and at J to 1 base, leaving 18 bases not matched to a gene. Written as DNA, the CDR3 is TGTGCCAGCAGTTCTCCGGTCCGATCGACAGGGAATCTTAACTATGGCTACACCTTC. Encoded protein: CASSSPVRSTGNLNYGYTF.

The chain is built from TRBV9 and TRBJ2-1; TRBD2 is a possible D gene (6 bases). CDR1 is SGDLS and CDR2 is YYNGEE in the germline V gene. This CDR3 comprises 15 residues. Trimming stripped 0 bases from V and 5 bases from J, with 12 bases between. The DNA for the CDR3 is TGTGCCAGCAGCGTAGACGGGGGTATCCACAATGAGCAGTTCTTC. This encodes CASSVDGGIHNEQFF.

The chain links TRBV7-9 to TRBJ2-3; D is possibly TRBD2 (6 bases). The CDR3 has 16 amino acids. Germline CDR1 and CDR2: SEHNR and FQNEAQ (reference sequence). V lost 2 bases and J lost 1, with 13 bases in between. CDR3 bases: TGTGCCAGCAGCTTATTCGGGGGACGGGGCACAGATACGCAGTATTTT. It encodes CASSLFGGRGTDTQYF. Drawing the rest from reference TRBV7-9 and TRBJ2-3, the complete variable domain is DTGVSQNPRHKITKRGQNVTFRCDPISEHNRLYWYRQTLGQGPEFLTYFQNEAQLEKSRLLSDRFSAERPKGSFSTLEIQRTEQGDSAMYLCASSLFGGRGTDTQYFGPGTRLTVL.

In DNA, the CDR3 is TGTGCCAGCAGTTACGCGGCCCCAAGAGATGGCTACACCTTC. This encodes CASSYAAPRDGYTF. The V and J genes are TRBV6-6 and TRBJ1-2; no clear D. Trimming left V 2 bases short and J 6 bases short, with 13 bases between. The CDR3 extends over 14 amino acids. Germline V CDR1 and CDR2: MNHNY, SVGAGI (reference sequence).

The genes are TRBV7-2 and TRBJ1-1; 8 nucleotides agree with TRBD1. Per the germline V gene, CDR1 is SGHTA and CDR2 is FQGNSA. Unmatched junction bases numbered 5, after V lost 4 bases and J lost 7 bases. The CDR3 is made up of 13 amino acids. CDR3 loop: CASSSTGEDEAFF. The CDR3 DNA sequence: TGTGCCAGCAGCTCGACAGGGGAAGATGAAGCTTTCTTT.

This clone was found once. Different DNA sequences within this sample yield the same CDR3. V gene TRBV2 combines with J gene TRBJ2-2, with TRBD2 identical over 12 bases. CDR3 size: 16 residues. The J segment lost 4 bases and the V segment lost 5 bases, leaving 5 bases of the junction unmatched. Germline CDR1 SNHLY, CDR2 FYNNEI. DNA of the CDR3: TGTGCCAGCAGTCGGCTAGCGGGGGGGAGCACCGGGGAGCTGTTTTTT. Translating it yields CASSRLAGGSTGELFF.

The chain has TRBV4-1 and TRBJ1-2; D is undetermined. Trimming removed 4 bases from V and 4 bases from J, with 16 bases in between. The germline V gene has CDR1 MGHRA and CDR2 YSYEKL. The length of the CDR3 is 15 residues. The DNA for the CDR3 is TGCGCCAGCAGCCCCCCGGGTGGGTTTCCCTATGGCTACACCTTC. Residues: CASSPPGGFPYGYTF.

J is TRBJ2-5 and V is TRBV21-1; TRBD1 is taken as the D call from the table, unchecked against the DNA. TRBV21-1 is classified as a pseudogene. The CDR3 covers 14 residues. The CDR3 region is CASPRQGPGETQYF. The CDR3 nucleotides are TGTGCCAGCCCGCGACAGGGGCCAGGAGAGACCCAGTACTTC.

V gene TRBV4-2 combines with J gene TRBJ2-7; TRBD1 matches 7 bases. The CDR3 length is 16 residues. Trimming cost V 1 base and J 3 bases; bases outside gene matches: 9. The germline V gene has CDR1 LGHNA and CDR2 YNFKEQ. The CDR3 sequence: CASSQGTGAHNYEQYF. CDR3 DNA: TGTGCCAGCAGCCAAGGGACAGGAGCCCATAACTACGAGCAGTACTTC.

The V call is TRBV7-3, the J call TRBJ2-3; TRBD2 is a possible D gene (5 bases). CDR3 length: 13 amino acids. CDR1 is SGHTA, CDR2 FQGTGA, per germline. V was cut by 2 bases and J by 6 bases, with 9 bases left in between. The CDR3 sequence is CASSLDYMDTQYF. CDR3 bases: TGTGCCAGCAGCTTAGACTATATGGATACGCAGTATTTT. The full variable domain, in which reference TRBV7-3 and TRBJ2-3 provide the parts outside the CDR3, is GAGVSQTPSNKVTEKGKYVELRCDPISGHTALYWYRQSLGQGPEFLIYFQGTGAADDSGLPNDRFFAVRPEGSVSTLKIQRTERGDSAVYLCASSLDYMDTQYFGPGTRLTVL.

The genes are TRBV4-1 and TRBJ2-2, with no clear D. The CDR3 spans 13 residues. Germline assignment: CDR1 MGHRA and CDR2 YSYEKL. V dropped 3 bases and J dropped 5 bases, with 7 bases sitting between them. The CDR3 DNA is TGCGCCAGCAGCCACCTGAGTACCGGGGAGCTGTTTTTT. Its protein product is CASSHLSTGELFF.

This chain connects TRBV30 to TRBJ2-2; possible D gene TRBD1, 5 bases. Looked up from germline, CDR1 is GTSNPN and CDR2 is SVGIG (reference sequence). The CDR3 has 15 amino acids. The V end was cut by 1 base, the J end by 6 bases, with 15 bases between. The CDR3 nucleotides read TGTGCCTGGAGTGGTGGAAGGGGATATGCCGGGGAGCTGTTTTTT. This gives the protein CAWSGGRGYAGELFF. Full variable domain (remainder filled in from reference TRBV30 and TRBJ2-2): SQTIHQWPATLVQPVGSPLSLECTVEGTSNPNLYWYRQAAGRGLQLLFYSVGIGQISSEVPQNLSASRPQDRQFILSSKKLLLSDSGFYLCAWSGGRGYAGELFFGEGSRLTVL.

V gene TRBV19 combines with J gene TRBJ1-1, with unresolved D. This CDR3 is built from 16 residues. Trimming pared 5 bases from V and 3 bases from J, leaving 19 bases between. Per the germline V gene, CDR1 is LNHDA and CDR2 is SQIVND (reference sequence). CDR3 nucleotide sequence: TGTGCCAGTAGTCCCGAGGGCCTCTTTGAGGACACTGAAGCTTTCTTT. Protein: CASSPEGLFEDTEAFF. Based on the CDR3 plus reference TRBV19 and TRBJ1-1, the full variable domain is DGGITQSPKYLFRKEGQNVTLSCEQNLNHDAMYWYRQDPGQGLRLIYYSQIVNDFQKGDIAEGYSVSREKKESFPLTVTSAQKNPTAFYLCASSPEGLFEDTEAFFGQGTRLTVV.

The chain has TRBV6-6 and TRBJ1-1; D not resolved. The CDR3 extends over 15 amino acids. The germline V gene has CDR1 MNHNY and CDR2 SVGAGI (reference sequence). V was clipped by 3 bases and J by 3 bases, with 14 bases between them. CDR3 nucleotides: TGTGCCAGCAGTTATGGCCAGGTTCATGACACTGAAGCTTTCTTT. Residues: CASSYGQVHDTEAFF.